The source of this T cell receptor (beta chain) is a study of post-analysis software for immune sequencing data. As regards this clonotype: No antigen is known for it.

Findings of the study overall: In multiple sclerosis, normalized Chao1 diversity was significantly below that of controls.

Included in the TCR beta cDNA libraries were unique molecular identifiers. MiXCR, run by TCRdb on the PCR reads, gives a single entry per CDR3 protein. Seen here are a few hundred thousand distinct CDR3 sequences, less than 45% observed once, and the top ten hold roughly 12%. This sequence was found in a girl aged 5-17 years with multiple sclerosis. Sequences were obtained from blood.

CDR3 nucleotides: TGCAGCGCACTGACCGGGACAGACGTGACGACGAATAGGAAACTGTTTTTT. This encodes CSALTGTDVTTNRKLFF. This chain connects TRBV29-1 to TRBJ1-4, with 7 positions matching TRBD1. The CDR3 is made up of 17 amino acids. V trimming: 7 bases; J trimming: 11 bases; junction bases outside the gene matches: 25. CDR1 is SQVTM, CDR2 ANQGSEA, per germline.